Detailed here is one T cell receptor (beta chain). Its target is not known. Trimming took off 0 bases at V and 6 bases at J, with 9 bases between the two ends. Germline values: CDR1 SGHVS, CDR2 FQNEAQ. The CDR3 has 14 amino acids. The entry originates in a study of shared clonotypes between healthy human individuals. Whole-study findings and limits: Among donors, the sharing of clonotypes was expected to be influenced by sequencing depth. Roughly 4.6% of naive CD4 clonotypes were common to a few donors.

The assay was immunoSEQ multiplex PCR, and TCRdb's table has in-frame clones only and misses some. The table lists approximately 1,500,000 clones, more than 95% of them singletons, with about 1% in the top ten. Sample: naive CD4+ T cells sorted from blood. Subset reported: CD45RA+ positively selected. The chain links TRBV7-8 to TRBJ1-5; D unclear. The TCR was taken from a young man in good health. The CDR3 bases are TGTGCCAGCAGCTTAGCAGGGTTCGGTCAGCCCCAGCATTTT. It is translated as CASSLAGFGQPQHF.